This T cell receptor beta chain was observed in a study of T cell repertoires in cytomegalovirus infection. About the study: The study used recently identified HLA-C-restricted and well-studied HLA-B-restricted CMV epitopes. Public TCR beta signatures indicated both CMV infection and matching HLA type. Broader study findings: HLA-C-restricted, CMV-specific TCR beta clonotypes were dominant ex vivo. There were carriers of CMV plus the relevant HLA, and cumulative public TCR beta family frequency identified them.

MiXCR, applied by TCRdb to the reads, yields one record per CDR3 protein. Of some 900,000 distinct CDR3 sequences listed, about 31% are singletons. In this sample, this clonotype turned up a few times. Its antigen is as yet unknown. Germline V lookup: CDR1 LNHDA, CDR2 SQIVND (reference sequence). The CDR3 has 15 amino acids. The ends were cut back, 7 bases at V and 1 base at J, with 15 bases in the middle. The gene calls are TRBV19 and TRBJ2-3; D unclear. The TCR was taken from a human donor in good health (CMV status not recorded). Some clones in this sample may be carry-over from other donors' samples. The sequencing here drew on cultured CD8+ T cells from PBMCs, taken from culture after CMV antigen stimulation. CDR3 DNA sequence: TGTGCCAGTAAATCCTCCCTGGCCGGCACAGATACGCAGTATTTT. Residues: CASKSSLAGTDTQYF. Supplemented by reference TRBV19 and TRBJ2-3, the full variable domain reads DGGITQSPKYLFRKEGQNVTLSCEQNLNHDAMYWYRQDPGQGLRLIYYSQIVNDFQKGDIAEGYSVSREKKESFPLTVTSAQKNPTAFYLCASKSSLAGTDTQYFGPGTRLTVL.